This T cell receptor (beta chain) derives from a study of blood T cell repertoires in COVID-19 (dated by TCRdb to the early 2020s). About the investigation overall: Collaborator samples came from the United States, Italy and Spain and covered acute and convalescent phases of COVID-19. The repertoires were released in a freely available public database intended as a resource for research on the immune response to SARS-CoV-2. Subjects who had been exposed to COVID-19, were actively infected with it, or had recovered from it provided the deeply sampled blood TCRbeta repertoires that made up the dataset. HLA class I and class II types, where available, came from metadata supplied by the sample provider rather than from assay-based typing. The material from the prospective study consisted of cDNA or gDNA derived from T cells, B-cell-depleted T cells, or PBMCs. Sample metadata almost always included a de-identified subject ID, COVID-19 status, age in years and sex. The samples were drawn from two sources: the first 160 participants of the ongoing ImmuneRACE study, and some 1,300 subjects contributed by 6 global collaborators.

Beyond this particular receptor, the publication reports: How much clinical and demographic metadata was included differed by source and by participant, and the metadata was provided uncurated.

A remark on this clone: Its antigen specificity is not known. Per-base qualities were not stored, and no clone one base away is much larger.

Measured from the cysteine to the phenylalanine, the CDR3 is 13 residues long. CDR3 DNA is the only sequence kept; it has 39 bases, read in frame from the first base. V is shortened by 4 bases, J by 4 bases, and the region joining them spans 10 bases. From the germline V gene (reference sequence), CDR1 is SGHNT and CDR2 is YYREEE. One collaborating source in Seattle enrolled patients while the patients were actively infected and followed the patients over time throughout the course of disease. The collaborating institutions used their own protocols to collect whole blood in K2EDTA tubes. For TCRbeta analysis, collaborator samples were shipped as frozen whole blood, as isolated PBMCs, or as DNA extracted from either sample type. The immunoSEQ Assay, a bias-controlled multiplex PCR, was used to amplify TCRbeta CDR3 regions from genomic DNA. The published analysis was carried out like this. The number of nucleated cells in each sample was estimated by amplification of reference gene primers within the assay. Sequence reads were collapsed and filtered to measure the absolute abundance of every unique TCRbeta CDR3 rearrangement. For each sample, productive Simpson clonality was calculated as the square root of Simpson's diversity index across productive rearrangements. Entries here come from immuneACCESS through TCRdb and include only in-frame sequences with V and J called. Some clones fail to appear in such tables; in the studies checked, an unresolved V gene covers under half of the shortfall, and the cause of the remainder is unknown. That table is the source of V, J and clone size, and D and trimming were worked out from the DNA. The sample table holds over 65,000 clones, of which 86% were seen once. The top ten hold approximately 6.3% of the sample.

Sequenced material: peripheral blood. In this chain, TRBV5-4 is recombined with TRBJ2-3; too little of a D gene remains to name it. This TCR derives from an elderly man with COVID-19, enrolled during active disease. The sequence in DNA is TGTGCCAGCAGCCCGAAGACTTCAGATACGCAGTATTTT. This sequence encodes CASSPKTSDTQYF.